This entry is about one TCR beta chain. The CDR3 is made up of 14 amino acids. Germline CDR1 is SGHRS and CDR2 is YFSETQ. The V segment lost 2 bases and the J segment 7 bases; nucleotides outside the gene matches: 8. Enrolled through a virtual design, the participants were between roughly 18 and 95 years of age and came from 24 US areas. The sample is drawn from a study of blood T cell repertoires in COVID-19. Overall study context: Collection of acute and convalescent COVID-19 samples took place in the United States, Italy and Spain.

The authors' processing: Quantification of nucleated cells was approximated via reference gene primer amplification. Clones were sequenced by immunoSEQ multiplex PCR, and TCRdb holds only the in-frame ones, with some missing. V and J calls and clone size come straight from that table; D and trimming were deduced from the DNA. Seen here are hundreds of thousands of clones, 70% to 90% observed once, and the top ten hold roughly 4.3%. Sequencing was carried out using PBMCs or T cells enriched from blood (not recorded which). This clonotype originated in a young man with acute COVID-19. The rearrangement uses TRBV5-1 and TRBJ1-2; TRBD1 matches at 7 bases. The CDR3 is CASSLGQAGPGYTF. The CDR3, as DNA: TGCGCCAGCAGCTTAGGACAGGCCGGGCCTGGCTACACCTTC. The full variable domain, rest sourced from reference TRBV5-1 and TRBJ1-2, is KAGVTQTPRYLIKTRGQQVTLSCSPISGHRSVSWYQQTPGQGLQFLFEYFSETQRNKGNFPGRFSGRQFSNSRSEMNVSTLELGDSALYLCASSLGQAGPGYTFGSGTRLTVV.